The source of this T cell receptor beta chain is a study of shared clonotypes between healthy human individuals. The study's findings and limits: The low donor count limited represented genetic and exposure-history diversity.

The repertoire was sequenced with immunoSEQ multiplex PCR; TCRdb's copy has only in-frame clones and lacks some. Of more than 150,000 clones listed, 66% are singletons. To note about this clone: The antigen remains undetermined.

The germline gives CDR1 SGHTA, CDR2 FQGNSA. V was pared by 6 bases and J by 9 bases, with 11 bases between. This CDR3 region has 12 residues. This clonotype was sampled from a man younger than 40 in good health. The sequenced material came from memory CD4+ T cells sorted from blood. Described subset: CD45RA-negative fraction. V is TRBV7-2 and J is TRBJ2-2; no clear D. CDR3 nucleotides: TGTGCCAGCAGTTCTTACTCCCGGGAGCTGTTTTTT. It translates to CASSSYSRELFF.